The 2 T cell receptor beta chains below come from one sample, sequenced in a study of monozygotic twins with inflammatory bowel disease. TCRdb reprocessed the 5' RACE reads, with one entry per CDR3 protein and no DNA. This sample's clone table lists 200,000 to 250,000 distinct CDR3 sequences. Sample: blood. The receptors stem from a human donor with ulcerative colitis or Crohn's disease, or a healthy co-twin of an affected twin (not recorded which).

The gene calls are TRBV5-1 and TRBJ2-1; TCRdb lists TRBD2, though no DNA is available to test this call. CDR1 and CDR2 (germline): SGHRS, YFSETQ. There are 21 residues in the CDR3. This CDR3 is CASSLVVPGLAGGGSYNEQFF.

The gene calls are TRBV11-2 and TRBJ2-5; the D call of TRBD1 rests on TCRdb alone, since no DNA is present to check it. The CDR3 is 17 amino acids. The germline V gene has CDR1 SGHAT and CDR2 FQNNGV. CDR3 amino acids: CASSLLPWGPSGETQYF.